Detailed here is one T cell receptor beta chain. As yet, its antigen is unknown. A read error may produce the germline difference seen at one junction end. These data belong to a study of blood T cells in healthy people across ages. Study results and caveats: TCR beta diversity tracked closely with naive T cell percentage. Conclusively comparing naive with antigen-experienced cells was impossible with unsorted PBMCs.

Total RNA, at least 6 micrograms per sample, was extracted from PBMCs. The use of a sample-barcoded 5' primer and a J-beta primer mix characterized a second PCR of roughly 7 to 11 cycles. TCRdb re-called the 5' RACE reads with MiXCR, one entry per CDR3 protein. The data show fewer than 950,000 distinct CDR3 sequences, with around 36% seen just once and over 10% held by the top ten. Sequenced: blood. This TCR was recovered from a man aged 18 to 30 in good health.

CDR3 DNA sequence: TGCGCCAGCAGCCCTGGAAGTCAGGGGAATGAGCGGTTCTTC. This codes for CASSPGSQGNERFF. This rearrangement joins TRBV4-3 to TRBJ2-1; TRBD1 is a possible D gene (6 bases). CDR1 LGHNA and CDR2 YSLEER come from the germline V gene. There are 14 residues in the CDR3.